The 32 T cell receptor beta chains given below trace back to one sample, sequenced in a study of T cells expressing NK-cell markers. TCRdb reprocessed the 5' RACE reads; each CDR3 protein has one entry and no DNA is given. The ten top clones account for under 4.5%, within a sample of about 550,000 distinct CDR3 sequences. The material sequenced was blood T cells: a sorted CD56 or NKG2C T cell subset, CD4+ or CD8+ T cells, or bulk PBMC T cells (not recorded which). These receptors were collected from a man aged 18-30 years in good health.

The chain couples TRBV7-8 to TRBJ1-3. This CDR3 region has 15 residues. Looked up from germline, CDR1 is SGHVS and CDR2 is FQNEAQ. The CDR3 region is CASRPSSSSGNTIYF.

The chain has TRBV6-5 and TRBJ2-1; TCRdb outputs TRBD2, but without DNA this stays unchecked. The germline V gene has CDR1 MNHEY and CDR2 SVGAGI. There are 17 residues in the CDR3. CDR3 amino acids: CASSYSILAGGRYEQFF.

The chain recombines TRBV5-6 with TRBJ1-1; TCRdb reports TRBD1, a call that lacks DNA to check it against. CDR3 length: 15 amino acids. The germline gives CDR1 SGHDT, CDR2 YYEEEE. CDR3 in amino acids: CASSARQDMNTEAFF.

The chain recombines TRBV6-5 with TRBJ2-1; TCRdb gives TRBD1 as the D gene, but with no DNA this cannot be confirmed. The CDR3 length is 15 residues. The germline V gene has CDR1 MNHEY and CDR2 SVGAGI. The CDR3 sequence is CASSYGGTAANEQFF.

The chain joins TRBV25-1 to TRBJ2-5; there is no DNA to check the TCRdb D call of TRBD1. The CDR3 runs to 15 residues. CDR1 and CDR2 (germline): MGHDK, SYGVNS. This chain's CDR3 is CASSSIGQGEETQYF.

J is TRBJ1-1 and V is TRBV5-6; TCRdb gives TRBD1 as the D gene, but with no DNA this cannot be confirmed. Germline CDR1 and CDR2: SGHDT and YYEEEE. The CDR3 contains 15 residues. The CDR3 loop is CASSFDRGGSTEAFF.

This sequence joins TRBV5-1 and TRBJ1-1; TCRdb designates TRBD1, a call that cannot be tested without DNA. This CDR3 spans 13 amino acids. The germline CDR1 and CDR2 sequences are SGHRS and YFSETQ. CDR3 sequence: CASSQAGSLQAFF. Filled out from reference TRBV5-1 and TRBJ1-1, the complete variable domain reads KAGVTQTPRYLIKTRGQQVTLSCSPISGHRSVSWYQQTPGQGLQFLFEYFSETQRNKGNFPGRFSGRQFSNSRSEMNVSTLELGDSALYLCASSQAGSLQAFFGQGTRLTVV.

The V call is TRBV12-3 or TRBV12-4, the J call TRBJ2-4; TCRdb selects TRBD1, and the lack of DNA leaves this call unchecked. CDR3 length: 15 amino acids. The chain's CDR3 is CASSQLTGGADIQYF.

This chain joins TRBV20-1 and TRBJ1-5; the D call from TCRdb, TRBD1, cannot be confirmed without DNA. Germline V gene sequence: CDR1 DFQATT, CDR2 SNEGSKA (reference sequence). There are 16 residues in the CDR3. CDR3 amino acids: CSAIAGGRDSNQPQHF.

J is TRBJ2-3 and V is TRBV7-9; TCRdb's D call, TRBD2, is unchecked because there is no DNA. The germline V gene encodes CDR1 SEHNR and CDR2 FQNEAQ (reference sequence). The CDR3 contains 16 residues. The CDR3 sequence: CASSLARLAGADTQYF.

The chain couples TRBV11-1 to TRBJ2-6; TCRdb calls TRBD1, which cannot be checked without DNA. Germline V gives CDR1 SGHAT, CDR2 FQDESV (reference sequence). The CDR3 totals 20 residues. CDR3 in amino acids: CASSFASARQGASGANVLTF.

This sequence joins TRBV14 and TRBJ2-3. CDR3 length equals 15 residues. Germline lookup yields CDR1 SGHDN and CDR2 FVKESK. CDR3 amino acids: CASSQVSLSTDTQYF.

V is TRBV20-1 and J is TRBJ1-4. In germline, CDR1 is DFQATT, CDR2 SNEGSKA (reference sequence). The CDR3 covers 12 residues. This chain's CDR3 is CSADATNEKLFF.

The CDR3 sequence: CASSLLHQGGPTEAFF. The chain recombines TRBV5-1 with TRBJ1-1; the TCRdb D gene call, TRBD1, has no DNA to confirm it. Germline lookup yields CDR1 SGHRS and CDR2 YFSETQ. The length of the CDR3 is 16 residues.

The chain combines TRBV10-1 with TRBJ2-2; TCRdb designates TRBD2, a call that cannot be tested without DNA. CDR3 length: 15 residues. Germline-derived CDR1 and CDR2 are WNHNN and SYGVQD (reference sequence). This chain's CDR3 is CASSEGLEGTGELFF.

The chain carries TRBV24-1 and TRBJ2-5; absent DNA, TCRdb's TRBD2 call cannot be checked. The germline CDR1 and CDR2 sequences are KGHDR and SFDVKD. The CDR3 consists of 16 residues. CDR3: CATSALTTSGKETQYF.

V gene TRBV6-2 or TRBV6-3 combines with J gene TRBJ2-7. CDR1 and CDR2 from the germline V gene are MNHEY and SVGEGT. This CDR3 has 15 amino acids. The CDR3 spells CASSYGLGSTYEQYF.

The V call is TRBV7-2, the J call TRBJ1-1; TCRdb's assignment of TRBD1 cannot be checked, as there is no DNA. Germline-derived CDR1 and CDR2 are SGHTA and FQGNSA. This CDR3 has 13 residues. The CDR3 reads CASSRIRATEAFF.

The chain employs TRBV20-1 and TRBJ2-7. Germline CDR1 is DFQATT and CDR2 is SNEGSKA (reference sequence). The CDR3 runs to 14 residues. The chain's CDR3 is CSASTRRSLYEQYF.

The chain recombines TRBV12-3 or TRBV12-4 with TRBJ2-3. The CDR3 length is 14 residues. The CDR3 loop reads CASSPRWGTDTQYF.

The CDR3 is CASSLGGPLAFF. V is TRBV28 and J is TRBJ2-1; the D call from TCRdb, TRBD2, cannot be confirmed without DNA. Germline loops: CDR1 MDHEN, CDR2 SYDVKM. This CDR3 comprises 12 residues. Filled out from reference TRBV28 and TRBJ2-1, the complete variable domain reads DVKVTQSSRYLVKRTGEKVFLECVQDMDHENMFWYRQDPGLGLRLIYFSYDVKMKEKGDIPEGYSVSREKKERFSLILESASTNQTSMYLCASSLGGPLAFFGPGTRLTVL.

The chain carries TRBV7-2 and TRBJ2-6; with no DNA, the TCRdb D assignment of TRBD2 cannot be verified. Germline V gene sequence: CDR1 SGHTA, CDR2 FQGNSA. The CDR3 has 15 amino acids. This CDR3 reads CASRISEGGANVLTF.

V and J are TRBV27 and TRBJ1-1; TCRdb names TRBD1, which stays unverified in the absence of DNA. In germline, CDR1 is MNHEY, CDR2 SMNVEV (reference sequence). The CDR3 extends over 15 amino acids. The chain's CDR3 is CASWMAGGITTEAFF.

The chain is built from TRBV11-2 and TRBJ2-2; the D call of TRBD1 rests on TCRdb alone, since no DNA is present to check it. The CDR3 runs to 16 residues. The V gene's germline CDR1 is SGHAT and CDR2 FQNNGV. CDR3 amino acids: CASSAGTGVGTGELFF.

This chain's CDR3 is CASSQLMIWTNKGETQYF. The chain recombines TRBV28 with TRBJ2-5; TCRdb indicates TRBD2, and absent DNA this call remains unverified. This CDR3 is 18 amino acids long. The germline CDR1 and CDR2 sequences are MDHEN and SYDVKM.

The chain couples TRBV20-1 to TRBJ2-1. The CDR3 length is 16 residues. Germline CDR1 and CDR2: DFQATT and SNEGSKA (reference sequence). This chain's CDR3 is CSARPRQRTSYNEQFF.

The V call is TRBV7-2, the J call TRBJ2-1; TCRdb's D call, TRBD2, is unchecked because there is no DNA. The CDR3 consists of 15 residues. The V gene's germline CDR1 is SGHTA and CDR2 FQGNSA. This chain's CDR3 is CASSLSSGRGVEQFF.

The chain has TRBV5-1 and TRBJ2-1; the TRBD2 assignment by TCRdb is unverifiable without DNA. The CDR3 extends over 17 amino acids. Germline V gene sequence: CDR1 SGHRS, CDR2 YFSETQ. CDR3 sequence: CASSSSTSGISYNEQFF.

The CDR3: CASSRLAGTKYNEQFF. This chain connects TRBV6-5 to TRBJ2-1; absent DNA, TCRdb's TRBD2 call cannot be checked. From germline, CDR1 is MNHEY and CDR2 SVGAGI. The CDR3 is made up of 16 amino acids.

The J gene is TRBJ2-3, the V gene TRBV2; the TCRdb call, TRBD2, lacks DNA for checking. The CDR3 length is 16 residues. In germline, CDR1 is SNHLY, CDR2 FYNNEI. The CDR3 region is CASIASGRFGTDTQYF.

The CDR3 here is CASKPGGGSTGELFF. V is TRBV5-6 and J is TRBJ2-2; TCRdb returns TRBD1, unconfirmable since there is no DNA. Germline V gene lookup returns CDR1 SGHDT and CDR2 YYEEEE. CDR3 length equals 15 residues.

The chain links TRBV11-1 to TRBJ2-3. CDR1 and CDR2 (germline): SGHAT, FQDESV (reference sequence). This CDR3 is built from 14 residues. CDR3 sequence: CASSGAPTTDTQYF.